This T cell receptor beta chain was obtained from a study of cytomegalovirus exposure and HLA in healthy donors. Findings and caveats of the study: In a later analysis, a missense DCLRE1C variant was linked to TCR beta V- and J-gene trimming.

Germline CDR1 SEHNR, CDR2 FQNEAQ (reference sequence). The CDR3 extends over 15 amino acids. With 4 bases removed from V and 4 bases from J, the gap between germline ends came to 17 bases. Details on this clone: Its antigen is undetermined.

The PCR used 60 Vbeta and 13 Jbeta primers. The repertoire was sequenced with immunoSEQ multiplex PCR; TCRdb's copy has only in-frame clones and lacks some. The sample's table shows approximately 120,000 clones. The TCR was taken from a man aged 35 to 55 in good health and CMV-seronegative. This chain joins TRBV7-9 and TRBJ2-7; the D gene is possibly TRBD2 (6 bases). Sequences were obtained from PBMCs. The CDR3 here is CASSSQFSGPYEQYF. CDR3 DNA sequence: TGTGCCAGCAGCTCGCAATTTAGCGGCCCGTACGAGCAGTACTTC.